This TCR beta chain was captured in a study of neurological immune-mediated disorders. Time point in this sample: longitudinal time-point 3. The sample holds a few counts of this clonotype. This CDR3 spans 13 amino acids. V lost 4 bases and J 5 bases, leaving 12 bases between the germline ends. Germline assignment: CDR1 KGHSH and CDR2 LQKENI. The cDNA came from 5'RACE with 10-nucleotide random UMIs. TCRdb reprocessed the 5' RACE reads with MiXCR, giving one entry per CDR3 protein. The profile covers around 49,000 distinct CDR3 sequences, with roughly 12% appearing a single time and approximately 10% taken by the ten largest.

Sequences were obtained from PBMCs. The origin of this receptor is a male donor with HTLV-1-associated myelopathy (HAM/TSP). The V and J genes are TRBV18 and TRBJ2-7; D might be TRBD2 (6 bases). CDR3 sequence reads: CASSRDSGDEQYF. DNA for the CDR3: TGTGCCAGCTCACGGGACTCCGGCGACGAGCAGTACTTC.